Below, 17 T cell receptor beta chains from the same sample are listed, as sequenced in a study of CD8+ T cells in alopecia areata. The pooled cutaneous lymph node cells were sorted using several markers (CD4, CD8alpha, NKG2D, NKG2ACE and others). Reverse transcription of extracted RNA yielded cDNA, which provided the sequencing template. The data were produced by immunoSEQ multiplex PCR, yet TCRdb's version contains in-frame clones alone and is incomplete. The sample includes over 250,000 clones, none of them occurring once. Sequenced sample: CD4+ T cells sorted from a lymph node. Receptors originate from a C3H/HeJ mouse with alopecia areata. Strain MHC haplotype: H2-k.

This clone was counted at least ten times. Gene names refer to mouse genes. The read terminates 4 residues ahead of where the CDR3 ends, so the germline J gene completes it. V gene TRBV5 combines with J gene TRBJ1-2; TRBD1 agrees at 7 bases. V lost 4 bases to trimming and J lost 0 bases; unmatched junction nucleotides: 2. From germline, CDR1 is LGHNA and CDR2 YNLKQL (reference sequence). The CDR3 runs to 14 residues. The CDR3 is CASSLGTANSDYTF. The DNA read from the CDR3 is TGTGCCAGCAGCCTCGGGACAGCAAACTCC.

On this clone itself: Gene names denote mouse genes. The read is 4 residues too short to cover the CDR3 end, so that end is filled in from the germline J gene. V and J are TRBV4 and TRBJ2-5; 10 nucleotides match TRBD2. In germline, CDR1 is LGHDT, CDR2 YNNKQL (reference sequence). The CDR3 has 14 amino acids. The sequenced part of the CDR3 DNA is TGTGCCAGCAGCCGACTGGGGGGTGAAGAC. It encodes CASSRLGGED. The whole CDR3 sequence is CASSRLGGEDTQYF.

This clone appeared a few times. Here the gene names and germline are mouse. The sequence runs out 4 residues before the end of the CDR3; the remainder is reconstructed from the germline J gene. The V and J genes are TRBV13-1 and TRBJ2-5; 7 positions agree with TRBD2. CDR3 length equals 14 residues. Germline V gene data show CDR1 as NSHNY and CDR2 as SYGAGN. CDR3 bases read: TGTGCCAGCAGGCCTACTGGGGACGGAGAC. This codes for CASRPTGDGD. The CDR3 in its entirety is CASRPTGDGDTQYF.

As to this clone: Gene names denote mouse genes. Read sequence stops 4 residues before the CDR3 end, and the germline J gene provides the missing end. Other DNA sequences in this specimen translate into the identical CDR3. The V call is TRBV13-2, the J call TRBJ1-2; weak D call: TRBD1 (6 bases). With 0 bases removed from V and 0 bases from J, the gap between germline ends came to 9 bases. This CDR3 spans 15 amino acids. CDR1 is NNHNN, CDR2 SYGAGS, per germline (reference sequence). The CDR3 loop is CASGDAQGANSDYTF. The covered CDR3 bases are TGTGCCAGCGGTGATGCACAGGGCGCAAACTCC.

This clone occurred a few times. The gene names here belong to mouse. The CDR3 goes on 4 residues after the read ends, and that part is filled in from the germline J gene. The V and J genes are TRBV13-1 and TRBJ2-3; TRBD1 aligns across 7 bases. Looked up from germline, CDR1 is NSHNY and CDR2 is SYGAGN. V shed 1 base and J 0 bases; nucleotides not matched to a gene: 8. The CDR3 covers 17 residues. The CDR3 DNA, read in part, is TGTGCCAGCAGTGATCCTCCCGGGACAGCTAGTGCAGAA. This sequence encodes CASSDPPGTASAE. The CDR3 reads in full as CASSDPPGTASAETLYF.

This clone came up a few times. Gene names denote mouse genes. Read data end 4 residues before the CDR3 end; the end is taken from the germline J gene. This chain uses TRBV1 with TRBJ1-1; D not certain. In germline, CDR1 is NSQYPW, CDR2 LRSPGD (reference sequence). V was shortened by 0 bases and J by 3 bases, with 5 bases between the two germline ends. The CDR3 is 13 amino acids. The CDR3 protein is CTCSADTDTEVFF. The part of the CDR3 DNA that was read is TGCACCTGCAGTGCAGATACAGACACA.

About this clone: These gene names are mouse names. The CDR3 is cut off 4 residues early in the read; its end comes from the germline J gene. This chain uses TRBV31 with TRBJ1-2; 7 nucleotides agree with TRBD1. J was trimmed by 4 bases and V by 3 bases; bases with no gene match: 5. Germline loops: CDR1 GKSSPN, CDR2 SITVG. There are 13 residues in the CDR3. The sequenced part of the CDR3 DNA is TGTGCCTGGAGACGCCAGGGGGGCTCC. Its translation is CAWRRQGGS. The CDR3 as a whole reads CAWRRQGGSDYTF.

As to this clone: Gene labels here are mouse ones. The read stops 4 residues short of the end of the CDR3; the missing end is completed from the germline J gene. The genes are TRBV1 and TRBJ2-5; TRBD2 aligns across 8 bases. The CDR3 length is 15 residues. CDR1 and CDR2 (germline): NSQYPW, LRSPGD (reference sequence). V was pared by 2 bases and J by 2 bases, with 3 bases of the junction left unmatched. The CDR3 here is CTCSATGGLQDTQYF. The part of the CDR3 DNA that was read is TGCACCTGCAGTGCAACTGGGGGACTCCAAGAC.

This clone was recorded a few times. Gene names refer to mouse genes. The CDR3 end lies 4 residues beyond the end of the read and is filled in from the germline J gene. Other DNA sequences in the sample encode the same CDR3. The chain is built from TRBV13-2 and TRBJ1-1; unclear D gene. The germline V and J ends were trimmed by 5 bases and 1 base, with 6 bases remaining between them. The CDR3 has 12 residues. Germline V gives CDR1 NNHNN, CDR2 SYGAGS (reference sequence). This CDR3 is CASGRQNTEVFF. CDR3 DNA (partial): TGTGCCAGCGGGAGACAAAACACA.

Concerning this clone: Mouse germline and gene names are used. The read finishes 4 residues shy of the CDR3 end, and the germline J gene is used to complete it. The V gene is TRBV5, the J gene TRBJ2-7, with 11 bases that match TRBD2. V gave up 1 base and J gave up 2 bases; unmatched junction bases: 4. Germline-derived CDR1 and CDR2 are LGHNA and YNLKQL (reference sequence). The CDR3 length is 16 residues. The sequenced CDR3 bases are TGTGCCAGCAGCCAAGCACCGGGACTGGGGGCCTAT. Its translation is CASSQAPGLGAY. The entire CDR3 is CASSQAPGLGAYEQYF.

Of note for this clone: The germline and genes are mouse ones. The CDR3 goes on 4 residues after the read ends, and that part is filled in from the germline J gene. The sample has other DNA sequences that encode this CDR3 too. V gene TRBV13-3 combines with J gene TRBJ2-3, with 8 nucleotides matching TRBD2. Germline CDR1 reads NNHDY; CDR2 reads SYVADS. The CDR3 has 16 amino acids. V trimming: 0 bases; J trimming: 0 bases; junction bases outside the gene matches: 3. The DNA read from the CDR3 is TGTGCCAGCAGTGATGCACGGGGGGGCAGTGCAGAA. This encodes CASSDARGGSAE. The entire CDR3 is CASSDARGGSAETLYF.

This clone occurred a few times. The gene symbols are mouse symbols. Read data end 4 residues before the CDR3 end; the end is taken from the germline J gene. The J gene is TRBJ1-2, the V gene TRBV31; TRBD1 agrees at 9 bases. The ends lost 0 bases at V and 4 bases at J; junction bases unmatched: 3. The V gene's germline CDR1 is GKSSPN and CDR2 SITVG. This CDR3 has 14 residues. CDR3: CAWSLGDRASDYTF. The DNA read from the CDR3 is TGTGCCTGGAGTCTAGGGGACAGGGCCTCC. The entire variable domain, with the rest obtained from reference TRBV31 and TRBJ1-2, is as follows: AQTIHQWPVAEIKAVGSPLSLGCTIKGKSSPNLYWYWQATGGTLQQLFYSITVGQVESVVQLNLSASRPKDDQFILSTEKLLLSHSGFYLCAWSLGDRASDYTFGSGTRLLVI.

This clone has just a few counts. Genes here carry mouse names. The CDR3 DNA, read in part, is TGTGCCAGCAGTGATGCGCGGACAGGGTATGCT. It is translated as CASSDARTGYA. The full-length CDR3 reads as CASSDARTGYAEQFF. The rearrangement uses TRBV13-1 and TRBJ2-1, with 8 bases lining up with TRBD1. The read finishes 4 residues shy of the CDR3 end, and the germline J gene is used to complete it. This CDR3 region has 15 residues. With 0 bases clipped from V and 4 bases from J, the junction kept 3 bases outside the gene matches. CDR1 and CDR2 (germline): NSHNY, SYGAGN.

On this clone itself: Genes here carry mouse names. The CDR3 region is CTCSEPGQGAAETLYF. Incomplete CDR3 DNA: TGCACCTGCAGTGAACCGGGACAGGGGGCGGCAGAA. The chain couples TRBV1 to TRBJ2-3, with 12 bases matching TRBD1. The CDR3 goes on 4 residues after the read ends, and that part is filled in from the germline J gene. Germline values: CDR1 NSQYPW, CDR2 LRSPGD (reference sequence). The V segment lost 4 bases and the J segment 3 bases; nucleotides outside the gene matches: 5. CDR3 length equals 16 residues.

A word on this clone: Mouse gene names and germline throughout. The read comes to an end 4 residues before the CDR3 does, leaving the germline J gene to fill in the end. The chain recombines TRBV1 with TRBJ1-2, with D perhaps TRBD1 (5 bases). The CDR3 runs to 14 residues. Germline CDR1 NSQYPW, CDR2 LRSPGD (reference sequence). The CDR3 bases that were read are TGCACCTGCAGTGCAGATCGTGGGGGGGAC. Amino acid sequence: CTCSADRGGD. The whole CDR3 protein is CTCSADRGGDDYTF.

This clone appeared a few times. Mouse names are used for the genes. Sequencing ends 4 residues short of the CDR3 end; the germline J gene provides the rest. This chain uses TRBV13-1 with TRBJ2-3; TRBD1 matches at 12 bases. This CDR3 has 17 residues. The germline V gene encodes CDR1 NSHNY and CDR2 SYGAGN. The V gene end was trimmed by 3 bases and the J gene end by 1 base; junction bases not matched to a gene: 6. The CDR3 loop is CASSVGTGGAGAETLYF. The sequenced CDR3 bases are TGTGCCAGCAGTGTCGGGACAGGGGGCGCGGGTGCAGAA.

A few counts support this clone. Gene and germline names: mouse. Read coverage stops 3 residues before the CDR3 terminus; the germline J gene supplies the remainder. The chain links TRBV13-3 to TRBJ1-6; D is unclear. TRBJ1-6 is recorded as an ORF, its role being uncertain. This CDR3 spans 12 amino acids. Germline V gene lookup returns CDR1 NNHDY and CDR2 SYVADS. Trimming cost V 3 bases and J 9 bases, with 7 bases left between them. CDR3 loop: CASSGLGSPLYF. The sequenced part of the CDR3 DNA is TGTGCCAGCAGTGGTCTTGGTTCGCCC.